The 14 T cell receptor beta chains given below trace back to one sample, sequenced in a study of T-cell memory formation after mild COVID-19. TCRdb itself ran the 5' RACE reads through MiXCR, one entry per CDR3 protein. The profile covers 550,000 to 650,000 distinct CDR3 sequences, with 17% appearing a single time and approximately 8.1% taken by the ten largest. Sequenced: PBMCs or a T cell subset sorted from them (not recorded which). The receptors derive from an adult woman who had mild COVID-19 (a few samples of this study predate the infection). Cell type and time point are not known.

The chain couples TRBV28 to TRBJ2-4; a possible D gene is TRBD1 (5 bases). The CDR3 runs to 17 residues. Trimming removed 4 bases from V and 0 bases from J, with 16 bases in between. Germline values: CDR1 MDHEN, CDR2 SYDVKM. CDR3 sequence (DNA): TGTGCCAGCAGTTCGTCCGCAGGGCCTCGAGCCAAAAACATTCAGTACTTC. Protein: CASSSSAGPRAKNIQYF. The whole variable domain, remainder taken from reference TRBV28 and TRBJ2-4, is DVKVTQSSRYLVKRTGEKVFLECVQDMDHENMFWYRQDPGLGLRLIYFSYDVKMKEKGDIPEGYSVSREKKERFSLILESASTNQTSMYLCASSSSAGPRAKNIQYFGAGTRLSVL.

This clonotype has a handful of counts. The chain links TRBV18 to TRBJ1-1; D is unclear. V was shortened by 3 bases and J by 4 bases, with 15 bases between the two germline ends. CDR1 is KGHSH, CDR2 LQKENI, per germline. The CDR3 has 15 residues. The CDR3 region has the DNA TGTGCCAGCTCACCTAGGGTAGAATGGGCCACTGAAGCTTTCTTT. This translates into CASSPRVEWATEAFF.

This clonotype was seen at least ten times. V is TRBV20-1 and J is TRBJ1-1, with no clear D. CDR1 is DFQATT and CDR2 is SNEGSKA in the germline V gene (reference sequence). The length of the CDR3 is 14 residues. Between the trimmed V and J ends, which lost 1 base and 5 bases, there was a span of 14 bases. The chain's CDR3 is CSARAGPAGTEAFF. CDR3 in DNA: TGCAGTGCTAGAGCAGGCCCGGCGGGGACTGAAGCTTTCTTT.

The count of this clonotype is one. CDR3 coding DNA: TGTGCCAGCAGTTCTTCTTGGCAGCCCCAGCATTTT. As protein: CASSSSWQPQHF. The V and J genes are TRBV12-3 or TRBV12-4 and TRBJ1-5; D not certain. The CDR3 runs to 12 residues. With 4 bases removed from V and 7 bases from J, the gap between germline ends came to 8 bases.

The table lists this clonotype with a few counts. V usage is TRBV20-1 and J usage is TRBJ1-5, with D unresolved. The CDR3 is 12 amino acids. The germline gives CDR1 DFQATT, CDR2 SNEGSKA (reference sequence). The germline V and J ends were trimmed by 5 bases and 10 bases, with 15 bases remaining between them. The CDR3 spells CSAAVVSRPQHF. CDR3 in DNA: TGCAGTGCTGCGGTCGTAAGCCGTCCCCAGCATTTT.

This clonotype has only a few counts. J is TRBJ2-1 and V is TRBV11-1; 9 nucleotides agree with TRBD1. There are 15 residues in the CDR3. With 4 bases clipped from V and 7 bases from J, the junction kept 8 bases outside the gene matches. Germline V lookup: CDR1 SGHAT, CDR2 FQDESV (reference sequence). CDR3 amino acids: CASSSGQGKMNEQFF. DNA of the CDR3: TGTGCCAGCAGCTCAGGACAGGGGAAGATGAATGAGCAGTTCTTC.

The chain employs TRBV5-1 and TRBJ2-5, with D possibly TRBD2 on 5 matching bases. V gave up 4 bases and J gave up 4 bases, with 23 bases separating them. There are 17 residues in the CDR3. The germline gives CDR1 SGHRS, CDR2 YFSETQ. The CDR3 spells CASSRLFTGHEGETQYF. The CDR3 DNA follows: TGCGCCAGCAGCCGACTGTTTACGGGTCATGAGGGAGAGACCCAGTACTTC.

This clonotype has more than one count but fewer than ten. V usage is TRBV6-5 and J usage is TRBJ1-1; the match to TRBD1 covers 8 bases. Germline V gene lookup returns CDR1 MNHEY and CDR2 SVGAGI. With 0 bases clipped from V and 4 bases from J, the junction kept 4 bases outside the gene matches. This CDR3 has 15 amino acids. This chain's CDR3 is CASSYSFTGGTEAFF. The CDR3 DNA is TGTGCCAGCAGTTACTCGTTCACAGGGGGCACTGAAGCTTTCTTT.

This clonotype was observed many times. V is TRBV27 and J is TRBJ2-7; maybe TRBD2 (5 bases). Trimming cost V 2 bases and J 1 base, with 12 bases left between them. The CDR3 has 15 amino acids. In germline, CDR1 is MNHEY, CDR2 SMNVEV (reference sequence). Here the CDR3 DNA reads TGTGCCAGCAGTTTAGGGTCGGGGAGTTCCTACGAGCAGTACTTC. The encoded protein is CASSLGSGSSYEQYF.

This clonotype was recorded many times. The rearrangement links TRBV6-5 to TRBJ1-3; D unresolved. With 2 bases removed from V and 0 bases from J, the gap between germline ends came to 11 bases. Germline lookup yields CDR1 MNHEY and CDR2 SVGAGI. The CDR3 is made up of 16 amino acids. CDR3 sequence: CASSYRPVFSGNTIYF. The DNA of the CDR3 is TGTGCCAGCAGTTACCGACCAGTTTTCTCTGGAAACACCATATATTTT.

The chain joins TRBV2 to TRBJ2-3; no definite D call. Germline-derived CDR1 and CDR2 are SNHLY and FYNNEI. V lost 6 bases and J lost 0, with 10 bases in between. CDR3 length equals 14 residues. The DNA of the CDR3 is TGTGCCAGCAGGTCCGACTCTAGCACAGATACGCAGTATTTT. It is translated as CASRSDSSTDTQYF.

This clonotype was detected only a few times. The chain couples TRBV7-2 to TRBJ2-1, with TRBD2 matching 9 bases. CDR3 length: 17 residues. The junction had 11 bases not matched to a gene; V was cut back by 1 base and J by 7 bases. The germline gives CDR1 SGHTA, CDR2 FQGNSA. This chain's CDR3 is CASSLGIRGRAINEQFF. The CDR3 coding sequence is TGTGCCAGCAGCTTAGGAATTCGCGGGAGGGCTATAAATGAGCAGTTCTTC.

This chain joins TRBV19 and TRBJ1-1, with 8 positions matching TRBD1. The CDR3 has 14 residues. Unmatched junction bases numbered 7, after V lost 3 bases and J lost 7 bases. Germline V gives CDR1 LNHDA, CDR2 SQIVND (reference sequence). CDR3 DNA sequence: TGTGCCAGTAGTATCGGACAGGGAAAGGATGAAGCTTTCTTT. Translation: CASSIGQGKDEAFF.

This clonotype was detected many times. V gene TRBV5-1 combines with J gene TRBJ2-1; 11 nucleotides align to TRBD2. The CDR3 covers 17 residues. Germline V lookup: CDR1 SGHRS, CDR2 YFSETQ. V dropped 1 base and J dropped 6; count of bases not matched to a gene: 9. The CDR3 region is CASSLLLTSGSGNEQFF. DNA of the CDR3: TGCGCCAGCAGCTTGTTGCTAACTAGCGGGAGTGGCAATGAGCAGTTCTTC.